The 26 T cell receptor beta chains listed next were all sequenced from one sample in a study of tumor-infiltrating lymphocytes in primary liver carcinoma. The study co-extracted DNA and RNA from around 20-30 mg of unsorted bulk tissue. Total RNA (roughly 530 ng) served as template for TCR beta cDNA synthesis primed by a constant-region primer. Researchers made the TCR beta libraries by running three nested multiplex PCR rounds with slightly modified ARM-PCR. Forward primers for TRBV1-TRBV30 and a C-beta reverse primer served the first two PCR rounds, at roughly 10 cycles each. TCRdb redid the calling of the multiplex PCR reads with MiXCR, one entry per CDR3 protein. This table holds approximately 120,000 distinct CDR3 sequences, 55% to 75% found once. Sequencing was carried out using liver tumor tissue from sampling region 3. Subset described: tumor region T3, left-lateral pole. These receptors originate from a woman aged 60-75 years with primary liver carcinoma and hepatitis B virus infection.

This clonotype was found many times. CDR3 in amino acids: CSVAGTGESYEQYF. In DNA, the CDR3 is TGCAGCGTGGCTGGGACAGGGGAATCCTACGAGCAGTACTTC. This sequence joins TRBV29-1 and TRBJ2-7; TRBD1 aligns across 10 bases. The trim removed 6 bases at V and 1 base at J, leaving 6 bases unmatched. The length of the CDR3 is 14 residues. Germline V gives CDR1 SQVTM, CDR2 ANQGSEA.

In regard to this clonotype: This may be a read error: a much more frequent sequence differs by one nucleotide. The chain has TRBV5-1 and TRBJ2-7, with TRBD1 matching 10 bases. The CDR3 loop spans 14 amino acids. Germline assignment: CDR1 SGHRS and CDR2 YFSETQ. The CDR3 spells CASSLTGGSCEQYF. The CDR3 coding sequence is TGCGCCAGCAGCCTGACAGGGGGCTCCTGCGAGCAGTACTTC.

Concerning this clonotype: One base away lies a much larger clone, so this may be a sequencing read error. The rearrangement links TRBV13 to TRBJ2-1; D gene unclear. V was clipped by 5 bases and J by 6 bases, with 11 bases between them. CDR1 and CDR2 from the germline V gene are PRHDT and FYEKMQ (reference sequence). This CDR3 region has 13 residues. The CDR3, as DNA: TGTGCCAGCAGCCCAGGACCAAGCAATGAGCAGTTCTTC. Its protein product is CASSPGPSNEQFF.

This rearrangement joins TRBV19 to TRBJ2-3, with 7 positions matching TRBD2. J lost 6 bases, V lost 6 bases, and 6 bases had no gene match. Per germline, CDR1 LNHDA and CDR2 SQIVND (reference sequence). This CDR3 region has 13 residues. CDR3 protein: CASSRLAGDTQYF. The CDR3 coding sequence is TGTGCCAGTAGCCGACTAGCTGGGGATACGCAGTATTTT. The variable domain in full, with the rest retrieved from reference TRBV19 and TRBJ2-3, is DGGITQSPKYLFRKEGQNVTLSCEQNLNHDAMYWYRQDPGQGLRLIYYSQIVNDFQKGDIAEGYSVSREKKESFPLTVTSAQKNPTAFYLCASSRLAGDTQYFGPGTRLTVL.

In the case of this clonotype: A much more abundant neighbour one base away suggests this may be a read error. The CDR3 ends on some other residue instead of the conserved phenylalanine or tryptophan, so this is likely a read error. This sequence joins TRBV28 and TRBJ1-2; tentative D call: TRBD1 (5 bases). The germline V gene has CDR1 MDHEN and CDR2 SYDVKM. V was cut by 5 bases and J by 5 bases, with 18 bases left in between. The CDR3 runs to 15 residues. The CDR3 protein is CASSPRTPRGYGYTS. CDR3 nucleotides: TGTGCCAGCAGTCCGAGGACACCTCGGGGGTATGGCTACACCTCC.

The count of this clonotype is one. A read error may account for a junction end that differs from germline. In DNA form, the CDR3 reads TGCAGTGTTGATGGTCGGGGACAGGGAGTCAAGCAGTACTTC. This sequence encodes CSVDGRGQGVKQYF. V is TRBV29-1 and J is TRBJ2-7; TRBD1 matches 9 bases. The CDR3 sequence is 14 residues long. Germline CDR1 is SQVTM and CDR2 is ANQGSEA.

Note on this clonotype: The conserved closing phenylalanine or tryptophan is absent in this CDR3, likely reflecting a read error. The rearrangement links TRBV11-1 to TRBJ2-5; a possible D gene is TRBD1 (6 bases). Germline V gene sequence: CDR1 SGHAT, CDR2 FQDESV (reference sequence). The CDR3 has 16 amino acids. CDR3: CASSIGTIFAQGTQYL. The CDR3 DNA reads as TGTGCCAGCAGCATCGGGACAATTTTCGCCCAAGGGACCCAGTACTTA.

Ten or more counts support this clonotype. V gene TRBV7-8 combines with J gene TRBJ2-2, with 14 bases matching TRBD2. Germline V gives CDR1 SGHVS, CDR2 FQNEAQ. The CDR3 runs 19 residues. Germline trimming cut 4 bases from V and 5 bases from J; bases unmatched to any gene: 12. The CDR3 nucleotides are TGTGCCAGCAGCTGGGGGAGGGGACTAGCGGGAGAGAAGACCGGGGAGCTGTTTTTT. Protein: CASSWGRGLAGEKTGELFF.

Turning to this clonotype: A read error may produce the germline difference seen at one junction end. The chain couples TRBV6-7 to TRBJ2-7; 8 bases align to TRBD1. TRBV6-7 is placed among ORFs of uncertain function. This CDR3 contains 16 residues. The CDR3 DNA reads TGTGTCAGCAGTTACCCTGAGGCAGGGGGCCGCTACGAGCAGTACTTC. It translates to CVSSYPEAGGRYEQYF.

As concerns this clonotype: A much larger clone lies one base from this, so it may be a read error. J is TRBJ2-1 and V is TRBV10-3, with 13 bases matching TRBD2. The CDR3 loop spans 15 amino acids. Germline CDR1 is ENHRY and CDR2 is SYGVKD. CDR3 nucleotide sequence: TGTACCATCGGAAGGACTAGCGGGAGTCACAATGAGCAGTTCTTC. Protein: CTIGRTSGSHNEQFF.

Notes on this clonotype: A read error is possible here, since a much larger clone lies one base away. The chain combines TRBV10-2 with TRBJ1-2, with a weak D call TRBD1 (5 bases). Trimming removed 6 bases from V and 8 bases from J, with 13 bases in between. Per the germline V gene, CDR1 is WSHSY and CDR2 is SAAADI. The CDR3 runs 12 residues. CDR3 DNA sequence: TGCGCCAGCAGGGACACAGGCGGCGGCTACACCTTC. It specifies CASRDTGGGYTF.

This clonotype has more than one count but fewer than ten. This may arise from a read error, as a much more abundant clone is one base away. This chain joins TRBV6-5 and TRBJ1-2; D not resolved. This CDR3 comprises 11 residues. Trimming cost V 8 bases and J 10 bases, with 14 bases left between them. Germline CDR1 MNHEY, CDR2 SVGAGI. Written as DNA, the CDR3 is TGTGCCAGCGTCGAATCGGGGAACTACACCTTC. This sequence encodes CASVESGNYTF.

In this sample, this clonotype turned up a few times. A read error may produce the germline difference seen at one junction end. This rearrangement joins TRBV6-6 to TRBJ2-5; D not resolved. There are 14 residues in the CDR3. Germline values: CDR1 MNHNY, CDR2 SVGAGI (reference sequence). In DNA, the CDR3 is TGTGCCAGTACCGCCAGTGAGGCCAGAGAGACCCTGTACTTC. It codes for CASTASEARETLYF.

About this clonotype itself: A much larger clone lies one base from this, so it may be a read error. The chain has TRBV4-1 and TRBJ2-1; D call uncertain. The CDR3 runs to 15 residues. With 0 bases removed from V and 5 bases from J, the gap between germline ends came to 11 bases. CDR1 is MGHRA, CDR2 YSYEKL, per germline. CDR3 nucleotide sequence: TGCGCCAGCAGCCAAGATGGGTTCTACGACAATGAGCAGTTCTTC. This encodes CASSQDGFYDNEQFF.

On this clonotype: A much larger clone sits a single nucleotide away, making a read error possible. The chain uses TRBV12-5 and TRBJ1-1; D not certain. The V end lost 5 bases, the J end lost 6 bases, and 16 bases lay between the germline ends. The CDR3 has 14 residues. Germline V gene lookup returns CDR1 LGHNT and CDR2 FRNRAP. The DNA of the CDR3 is TGTGCTAGTGGTCTAACCCGGGGAAAAGCTGAAGCTTTCTTT. This encodes CASGLTRGKAEAFF.

The chain recombines TRBV11-2 with TRBJ2-3; no reliable D call. Per germline, CDR1 SGHAT and CDR2 FQNNGV. This CDR3 has 16 residues. The V and J ends lost 9 bases and 8 bases respectively, with 27 bases between them. CDR3 DNA: TGTGCCAGTAACCGAGTGACTGGAACCTCGGGCGGTACGCAGTATTTT. Translation: CASNRVTGTSGGTQYF.

This chain links TRBV28 with TRBJ1-3, with TRBD1 as a possible D gene (5 bases). V was trimmed by 6 bases and J by 2 bases, leaving 14 bases between them. This CDR3 comprises 15 residues. Germline CDR1 MDHEN, CDR2 SYDVKM. CDR3 DNA sequence: TGTGCCAGCAGGCCGGGACCGGGCCCTGGAAACACCATATATTTT. Its translation is CASRPGPGPGNTIYF.

Note on this clonotype: One junction end does not reproduce the germline sequence, and a read error may be involved. The rearrangement links TRBV6-5 to TRBJ2-7, with TRBD1 matching over 9 bases. This CDR3 has 14 residues. Germline CDR1 and CDR2: MNHEY and SVGAGI. CDR3 nucleotides: TGTACCAGTCTTCCGGGACAGGGTTCGAACGAGCAGTATTTC. Translating it yields CTSLPGQGSNEQYF.

This clonotype appeared once. A junction boundary mismatches the germline segment, possibly from a read error. The genes are TRBV29-1 and TRBJ1-1; D remains ambiguous. Germline CDR1 and CDR2: SQVTM and ANQGSEA. This CDR3 comprises 16 residues. The CDR3 DNA is TGCAGTGTTGAAGCTGGCTTGGGCATTTCAGGCGTTGAAGCTTTCTTT. Its protein product is CSVEAGLGISGVEAFF. Drawing the rest from reference TRBV29-1 and TRBJ1-1, the complete variable domain is SAVISQKPSRDICQRGTSLTIQCQVDSQVTMMFWYRQQPGQSLTLIATANQGSEATYESGFVIDKFPISRPNLTFSTLTVSNMSPEDSSIYLCSVEAGLGISGVEAFFGQGTRLTVV.

Worth noting for this clonotype: A read error is possible here, since a much larger clone lies one base away. Given the absence of the conserved phenylalanine or tryptophan at the CDR3 end, a read error is likely. This chain links TRBV11-3 with TRBJ1-5; TRBD1 aligns across 8 bases. CDR3 length: 14 amino acids. Germline V gene sequence: CDR1 SGHNT, CDR2 YENEEA. CDR3 DNA sequence: TGTGCCAGCAGCCCAAGGACAGGGTATCAGTCCCAGCATCTT. Protein product: CASSPRTGYQSQHL.

Points on this clonotype: One end of the junction does not line up with germline, which may come from a read error. The chain uses TRBV11-2 and TRBJ2-5; possibly TRBD1 for D (7 bases). CDR1 is SGHAT, CDR2 FQNNGV, per germline. The CDR3 is made up of 14 amino acids. This chain's CDR3 is CAGSSGGKKDTQYF. Here the CDR3 DNA reads TGTGCCGGCAGCTCAGGGGGGAAAAAAGATACCCAGTACTTC.

This clonotype was counted only a few times. This clone may be a read error of a much larger clone one base away. The genes are TRBV5-1 and TRBJ2-2; D may be TRBD2 (5 bases). CDR1 is SGHRS and CDR2 is YFSETQ in the germline V gene. The germline V and J ends were trimmed by 3 bases and 1 base, with 16 bases remaining between them. The CDR3 contains 17 residues. The CDR3 DNA is TGCGCCAGCAGCTCGTCCTCTAGCTGCCGGAACACCGGGGAGCTGTTTTTT. Translation gives CASSSSSSCRNTGELFF.

On this clonotype: An end of the junction does not agree with germline; a read error may underlie this. The chain carries TRBV12-3 or TRBV12-4 and TRBJ1-6; tentative D call: TRBD1 (5 bases). The CDR3 has 14 residues. This CDR3 is CDSTPGDPNSPLHF. CDR3 sequence (DNA): TGCGACAGCACTCCCGGGGACCCTAATTCACCCCTCCACTTT.

This clonotype appeared once. This chain connects TRBV28 to TRBJ2-3; D gene ambiguous. Germline V gives CDR1 MDHEN, CDR2 SYDVKM. The CDR3 spans 14 residues. The V and J ends lost 1 base and 1 base respectively, with 6 bases between them. The DNA for the CDR3 is TGTGCCAGCAGTTTATTTCGGGGCACAGATACGCAGTATTTT. As protein: CASSLFRGTDTQYF.

Only one count was recorded for this clonotype. The CDR3 coding sequence is TGTGCCAGCAGCCCCCCAGAGGGACAAGGGAGGAATGAGCAGTTCTTC. Translated: CASSPPEGQGRNEQFF. The chain uses TRBV11-1 and TRBJ2-1; D may be TRBD1 or TRBD2 (6 bases each). V lost 5 bases and J lost 7, with 21 bases in between. CDR3 size: 16 residues. Germline CDR1 SGHAT, CDR2 FQDESV (reference sequence).

As to this clonotype: A clone one base away is much larger, so this may be a read error. This chain uses TRBV6-5 with TRBJ1-1; no definite D call. Trimming stripped 5 bases from V and 3 bases from J, with 10 bases between. Per germline, CDR1 MNHEY and CDR2 SVGAGI. The CDR3 totals 13 residues. The DNA for the CDR3 is TGTGCCAGCAGTGATGGATGGTACACTGAAGCTTTCTTT. This sequence encodes CASSDGWYTEAFF.